Following are 11 T cell receptor beta chains from one sample sequenced in a study of T cell responses to AZD1222 COVID-19 vaccine. Clones were sequenced by immunoSEQ multiplex PCR, and TCRdb holds only the in-frame ones, with some missing. The sample comprises 90,000 to 150,000 clones, about 90% of which are singletons, and 6.5% to 9% rests with the top ten. This specimen consisted of peripheral blood, obtained on day 0 of AZD1222 vaccination. The receptor source for this set is an adult in good health.

V and J are TRBV9 and TRBJ2-1; TRBD1 aligns across 9 bases. This CDR3 region has 15 residues. V lost 3 bases to trimming and J lost 8 bases; unmatched junction nucleotides: 9. Germline lookup yields CDR1 SGDLS and CDR2 YYNGEE. CDR3 residues: CASSGQGVKLDEQFF. CDR3 sequence (DNA): TGTGCCAGCAGCGGACAGGGGGTAAAGCTCGATGAGCAGTTCTTC.

The chain combines TRBV11-2 with TRBJ1-4; 9 nucleotides align to TRBD1. CDR1 is SGHAT and CDR2 is FQNNGV in the germline V gene. V was pared by 3 bases and J by 8 bases, with 16 bases of the junction left unmatched. The CDR3 is 18 amino acids. The CDR3 region has the DNA TGTGCCAGCAGCTTCCGGGACAGGGACCCGGTAAGCCGGGAAAAACTGTTTTTT. Its translation: CASSFRDRDPVSREKLFF.

As for this clone: This same CDR3 is encoded by further DNA sequences in the sample. V and J are TRBV30 and TRBJ1-2; no clear D gene. The CDR3 is 13 amino acids. Germline CDR1 is GTSNPN and CDR2 is SVGIG (reference sequence). V dropped 0 bases and J dropped 5 bases, with 10 bases sitting between them. The CDR3 DNA follows: TGTGCCTGGAGTGTGGGCAGAAGATATGGCTACACCTTC. Translation gives CAWSVGRRYGYTF.

A single count supports this clone. This rearrangement joins TRBV28 to TRBJ1-3; TRBD1 is a possible D gene (5 bases). The CDR3 totals 15 residues. V was shortened by 4 bases and J by 1 base, with 11 bases between the two germline ends. Germline lookup yields CDR1 MDHEN and CDR2 SYDVKM. CDR3 protein: CASSSLGGSGNTIYF. CDR3 DNA: TGTGCCAGCAGTTCCCTCGGGGGGTCTGGAAACACCATATATTTT.

The V and J genes are TRBV19 and TRBJ2-7; D is unresolved. The CDR3 spans 14 residues. Trimming shortened V by 5 bases and J by 5 bases, and 16 bases separated the two germline ends. CDR1 is LNHDA, CDR2 SQIVND, per germline (reference sequence). CDR3 sequence (DNA): TGTGCCAGTAGTTCAGACCCTACCAGCAACGAGCAGTACTTC. Protein product: CASSSDPTSNEQYF.

The V call is TRBV5-1, the J call TRBJ1-1, with 10 nucleotides matching TRBD1. The CDR3 contains 15 residues. V gave up 4 bases and J gave up 4 bases; unmatched junction bases: 7. Germline CDR1 SGHRS, CDR2 YFSETQ. This CDR3 reads CASSARQGAGTEAFF. CDR3 sequence (DNA): TGCGCCAGCAGCGCGAGACAGGGGGCGGGCACTGAAGCTTTCTTT.

The rearrangement links TRBV18 to TRBJ2-2; D not resolved. V was trimmed by 8 bases and J by 4 bases, leaving 14 bases between them. Germline V CDR1 and CDR2: KGHSH, LQKENI. The CDR3 contains 14 residues. The CDR3 loop is CASLKDGSTGELFF. CDR3 nucleotide sequence: TGTGCCAGCCTGAAGGACGGTAGCACCGGGGAGCTGTTTTTT.

The chain combines TRBV2 with TRBJ2-7; the D gene could be TRBD1 or TRBD2 (6 bases each). The CDR3 is made up of 13 amino acids. V was clipped by 7 bases and J by 0 bases, with 10 bases between them. CDR1 is SNHLY, CDR2 FYNNEI, per germline. CDR3 sequence (DNA): TGTGCCAGCATCGGGGGCCTCTCCTACGAGCAGTACTTC. It yields the protein CASIGGLSYEQYF.

This sequence joins TRBV2 and TRBJ1-1; D unclear. Trimming took 5 bases from V and 1 from J, leaving 5 bases between them. The CDR3 covers 12 residues. CDR1 and CDR2 from the germline V gene are SNHLY and FYNNEI. The CDR3 is CASSFQNTEAFF. The DNA of the CDR3 is TGTGCCAGCAGTTTCCAGAACACTGAAGCTTTCTTT.

This chain joins TRBV5-1 and TRBJ2-7; TRBD2 aligns across 7 bases. Losses at the gene ends were 4 bases for V and 6 bases for J; bases not matched to a gene: 10. The CDR3 covers 14 residues. CDR1 and CDR2 from the germline V gene are SGHRS and YFSETQ. CDR3 DNA: TGCGCCAGCAGCGCCTGGGGGGGAGCAAGCGAGCAGTACTTC. Its protein is CASSAWGGASEQYF.

CDR3 residues: CAWSQQGAVGYTF. As DNA, the CDR3 is TGTGCCTGGAGTCAACAGGGGGCGGTAGGCTACACCTTC. The V and J genes are TRBV30 and TRBJ1-2, with 9 bases lining up with TRBD1. CDR1 GTSNPN and CDR2 SVGIG come from the germline V gene (reference sequence). With V trimmed by 2 bases and J by 8 bases, 6 bases remained unmatched. The CDR3 extends over 13 amino acids.